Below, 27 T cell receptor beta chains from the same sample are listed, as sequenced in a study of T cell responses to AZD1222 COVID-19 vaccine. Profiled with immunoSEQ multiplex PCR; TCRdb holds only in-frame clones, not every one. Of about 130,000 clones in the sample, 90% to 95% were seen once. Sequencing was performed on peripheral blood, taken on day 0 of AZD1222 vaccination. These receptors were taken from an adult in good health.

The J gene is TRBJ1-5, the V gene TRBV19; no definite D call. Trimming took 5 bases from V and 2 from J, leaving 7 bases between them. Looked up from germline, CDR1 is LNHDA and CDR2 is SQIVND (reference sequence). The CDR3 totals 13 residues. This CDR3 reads CASSQSGNQPQHF. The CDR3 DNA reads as TGTGCCAGTAGTCAGAGTGGCAATCAGCCCCAGCATTTT.

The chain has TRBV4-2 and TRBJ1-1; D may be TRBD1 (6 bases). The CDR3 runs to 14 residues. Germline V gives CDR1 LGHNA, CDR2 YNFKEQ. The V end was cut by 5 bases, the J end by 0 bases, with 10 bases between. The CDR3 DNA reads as TGTGCCAGCAGCTTTGGACAGTTGAACACTGAAGCTTTCTTT. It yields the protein CASSFGQLNTEAFF.

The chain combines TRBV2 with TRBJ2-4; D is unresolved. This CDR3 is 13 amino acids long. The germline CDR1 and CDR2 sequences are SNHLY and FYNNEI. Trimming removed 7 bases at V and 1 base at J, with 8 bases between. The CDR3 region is CASNSWAKNIQYF. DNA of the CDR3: TGTGCCAGCAATTCGTGGGCCAAAAACATTCAGTACTTC.

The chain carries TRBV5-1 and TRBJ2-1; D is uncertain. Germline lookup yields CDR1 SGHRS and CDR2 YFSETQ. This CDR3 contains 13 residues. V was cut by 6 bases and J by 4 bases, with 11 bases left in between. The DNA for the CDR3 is TGCGCCAGCAAGTACTCAACGTACAATGAGCAGTTCTTC. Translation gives CASKYSTYNEQFF. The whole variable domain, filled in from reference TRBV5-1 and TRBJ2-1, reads KAGVTQTPRYLIKTRGQQVTLSCSPISGHRSVSWYQQTPGQGLQFLFEYFSETQRNKGNFPGRFSGRQFSNSRSEMNVSTLELGDSALYLCASKYSTYNEQFFGPGTRLTVL.

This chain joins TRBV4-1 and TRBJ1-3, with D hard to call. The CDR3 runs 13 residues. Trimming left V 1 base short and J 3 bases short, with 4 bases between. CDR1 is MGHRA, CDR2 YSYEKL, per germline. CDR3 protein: CASSQASGNTIYF. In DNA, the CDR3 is TGCGCCAGCAGCCAAGCAAGTGGAAACACCATATATTTT.

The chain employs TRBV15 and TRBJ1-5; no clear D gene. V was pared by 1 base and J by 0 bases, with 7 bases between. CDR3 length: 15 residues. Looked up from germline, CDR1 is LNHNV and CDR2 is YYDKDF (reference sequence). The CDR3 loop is CATSRGGNSNQPQHF. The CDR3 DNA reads TGTGCCACCAGCAGAGGGGGTAATAGCAATCAGCCCCAGCATTTT.

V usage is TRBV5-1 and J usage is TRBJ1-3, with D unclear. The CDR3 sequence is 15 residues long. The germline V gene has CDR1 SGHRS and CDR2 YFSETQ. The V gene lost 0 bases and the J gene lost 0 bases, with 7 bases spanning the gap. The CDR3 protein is CASSLGGYSGNTIYF. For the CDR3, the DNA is TGCGCCAGCAGCTTGGGAGGCTACTCTGGAAACACCATATATTTT. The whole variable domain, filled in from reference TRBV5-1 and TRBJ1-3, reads KAGVTQTPRYLIKTRGQQVTLSCSPISGHRSVSWYQQTPGQGLQFLFEYFSETQRNKGNFPGRFSGRQFSNSRSEMNVSTLELGDSALYLCASSLGGYSGNTIYFGEGSWLTVV.

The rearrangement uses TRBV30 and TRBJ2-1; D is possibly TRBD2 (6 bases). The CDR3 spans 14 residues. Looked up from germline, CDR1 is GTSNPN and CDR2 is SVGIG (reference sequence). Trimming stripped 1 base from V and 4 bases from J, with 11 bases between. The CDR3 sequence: CAWSAGTRYNEQFF. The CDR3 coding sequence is TGTGCCTGGAGTGCGGGGACTCGGTACAATGAGCAGTTCTTC.

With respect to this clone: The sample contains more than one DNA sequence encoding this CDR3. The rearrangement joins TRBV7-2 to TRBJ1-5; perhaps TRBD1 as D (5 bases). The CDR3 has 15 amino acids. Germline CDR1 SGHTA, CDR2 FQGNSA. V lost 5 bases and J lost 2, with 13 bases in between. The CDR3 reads CASSRGGVGNQPQHF. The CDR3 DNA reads TGTGCCAGCAGCCGTGGGGGTGTGGGCAATCAGCCCCAGCATTTT.

The CDR3 bases are TGTGCCAGCAGCAAGAAGGGGGTGAACAATCAGCCCCAGCATTTT. This codes for CASSKKGVNNQPQHF. The gene calls are TRBV7-2 and TRBJ1-5, with a tentative D call TRBD1 (6 bases). Trimming shortened V by 5 bases and J by 3 bases, and 14 bases separated the two germline ends. The CDR3 loop spans 15 amino acids. Germline V gene data show CDR1 as SGHTA and CDR2 as FQGNSA.

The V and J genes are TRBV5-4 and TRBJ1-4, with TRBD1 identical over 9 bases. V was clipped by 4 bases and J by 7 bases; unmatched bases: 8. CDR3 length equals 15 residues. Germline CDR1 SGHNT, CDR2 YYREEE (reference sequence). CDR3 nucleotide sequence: TGTGCCAGCAGCATCTCACAGGGGGCGCGTGAAAAACTGTTTTTT. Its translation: CASSISQGAREKLFF.

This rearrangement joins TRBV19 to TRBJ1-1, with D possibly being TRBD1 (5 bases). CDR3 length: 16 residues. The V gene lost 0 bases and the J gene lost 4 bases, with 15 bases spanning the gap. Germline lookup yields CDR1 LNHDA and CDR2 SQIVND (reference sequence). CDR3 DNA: TGTGCCAGTAGTATAGATCTCGGGGCGACGAGCACTGAAGCTTTCTTT. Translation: CASSIDLGATSTEAFF.

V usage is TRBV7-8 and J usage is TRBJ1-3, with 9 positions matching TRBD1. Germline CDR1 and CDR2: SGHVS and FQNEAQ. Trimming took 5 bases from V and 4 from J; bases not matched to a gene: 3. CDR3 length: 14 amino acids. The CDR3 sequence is CASSVGQGGNTIYF. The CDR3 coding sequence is TGTGCCAGCAGCGTCGGACAGGGGGGAAACACCATATATTTT.

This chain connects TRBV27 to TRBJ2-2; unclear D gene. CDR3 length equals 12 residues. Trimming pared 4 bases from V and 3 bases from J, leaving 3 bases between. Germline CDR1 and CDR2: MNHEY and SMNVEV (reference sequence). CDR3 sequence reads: CASSSYTGELFF. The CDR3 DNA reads TGTGCCAGCAGTTCCTACACCGGGGAGCTGTTTTTT.

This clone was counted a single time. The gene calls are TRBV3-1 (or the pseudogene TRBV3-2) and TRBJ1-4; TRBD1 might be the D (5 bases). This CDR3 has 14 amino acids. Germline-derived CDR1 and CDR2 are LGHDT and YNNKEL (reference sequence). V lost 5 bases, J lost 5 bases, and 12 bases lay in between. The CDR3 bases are TGTGCCAGCAGCTCCGGGACGAGGAATGAAAAACTGTTTTTT. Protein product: CASSSGTRNEKLFF.

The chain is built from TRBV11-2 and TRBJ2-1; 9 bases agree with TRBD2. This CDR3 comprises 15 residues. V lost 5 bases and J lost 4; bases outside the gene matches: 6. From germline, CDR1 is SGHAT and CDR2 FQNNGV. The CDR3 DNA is TGTGCCAGCAGCCGAAGCGGGGGGAATTACAATGAGCAGTTCTTC. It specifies CASSRSGGNYNEQFF. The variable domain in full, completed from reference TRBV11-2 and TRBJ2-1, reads EAGVAQSPRYKIIEKRQSVAFWCNPISGHATLYWYQQILGQGPKLLIQFQNNGVVDDSQLPKDRFSAERLKGVDSTLKIQPAKLEDSAVYLCASSRSGGNYNEQFFGPGTRLTVL.

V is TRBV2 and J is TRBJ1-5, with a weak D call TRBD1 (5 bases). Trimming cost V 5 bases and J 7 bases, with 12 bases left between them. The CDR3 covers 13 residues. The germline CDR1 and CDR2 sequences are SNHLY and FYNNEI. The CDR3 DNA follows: TGTGCCAGCAGTCCACAGGAAGGCCAGCCCCAGCATTTT. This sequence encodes CASSPQEGQPQHF. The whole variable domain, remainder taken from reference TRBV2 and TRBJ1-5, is EPEVTQTPSHQVTQMGQEVILRCVPISNHLYFYWYRQILGQKVEFLVSFYNNEISEKSEIFDDQFSVERPDGSNFTLKIRSTKLEDSAMYFCASSPQEGQPQHFGDGTRLSIL.

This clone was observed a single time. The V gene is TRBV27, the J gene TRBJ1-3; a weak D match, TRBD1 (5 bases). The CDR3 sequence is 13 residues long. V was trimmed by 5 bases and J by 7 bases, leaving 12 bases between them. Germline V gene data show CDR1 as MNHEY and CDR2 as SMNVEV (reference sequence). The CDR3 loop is CASSTGRGNTIYF. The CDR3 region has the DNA TGTGCCAGCAGTACGGGAAGGGGTAACACCATATATTTT.

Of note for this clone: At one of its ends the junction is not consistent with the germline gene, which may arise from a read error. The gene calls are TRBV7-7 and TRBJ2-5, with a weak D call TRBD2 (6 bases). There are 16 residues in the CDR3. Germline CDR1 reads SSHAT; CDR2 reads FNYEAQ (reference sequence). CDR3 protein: CASSLHPPGGQETQYF. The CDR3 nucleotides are TGTGCTAGCAGCTTACACCCCCCCGGGGGACAAGAGACCCAGTACTTC.

In DNA form, the CDR3 reads TGTGCCAGCAGCCCAGGGGGTGGTGAGGAAAAACTGTTTTTT. It codes for CASSPGGGEEKLFF. The V call is TRBV28, the J call TRBJ1-4, with 7 bases that match TRBD1. V gave up 6 bases and J gave up 8 bases; unmatched junction bases: 9. The length of the CDR3 is 14 residues. Per germline, CDR1 MDHEN and CDR2 SYDVKM.

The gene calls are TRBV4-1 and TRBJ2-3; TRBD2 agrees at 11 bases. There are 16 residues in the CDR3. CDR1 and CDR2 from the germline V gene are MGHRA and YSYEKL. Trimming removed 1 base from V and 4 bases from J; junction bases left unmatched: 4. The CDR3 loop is CASSQGLAGNSDTQYF. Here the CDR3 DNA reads TGCGCCAGCAGCCAAGGACTAGCGGGGAACTCAGATACGCAGTATTTT.

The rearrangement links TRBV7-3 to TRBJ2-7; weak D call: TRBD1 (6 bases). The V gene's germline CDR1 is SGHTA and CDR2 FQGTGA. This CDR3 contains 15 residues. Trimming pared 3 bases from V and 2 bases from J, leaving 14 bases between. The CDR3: CASSLHSTGPYEQYF. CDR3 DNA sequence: TGTGCCAGCAGCTTGCATTCGACAGGACCCTACGAGCAGTACTTC.

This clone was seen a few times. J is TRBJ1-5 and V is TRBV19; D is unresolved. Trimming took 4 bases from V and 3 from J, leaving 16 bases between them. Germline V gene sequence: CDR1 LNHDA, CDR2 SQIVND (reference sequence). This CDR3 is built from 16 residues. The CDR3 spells CASSSSRLPPNQPQHF. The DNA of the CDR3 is TGTGCCAGTAGTAGCTCTCGGCTTCCACCCAATCAGCCCCAGCATTTT.

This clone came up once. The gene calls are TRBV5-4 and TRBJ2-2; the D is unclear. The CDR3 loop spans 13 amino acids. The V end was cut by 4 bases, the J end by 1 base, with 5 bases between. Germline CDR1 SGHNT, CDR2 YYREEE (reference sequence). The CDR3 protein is CASSTLNTGELFF. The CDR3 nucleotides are TGTGCCAGCAGCACTCTGAACACCGGGGAGCTGTTTTTT.

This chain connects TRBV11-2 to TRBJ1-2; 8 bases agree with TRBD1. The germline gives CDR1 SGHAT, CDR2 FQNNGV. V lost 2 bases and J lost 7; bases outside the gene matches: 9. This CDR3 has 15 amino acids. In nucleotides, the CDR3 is TGTGCCAGCAGCTTATGGTTGGACAGGGTAGGTGGCTACACCTTC. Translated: CASSLWLDRVGGYTF. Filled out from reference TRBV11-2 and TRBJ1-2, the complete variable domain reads EAGVAQSPRYKIIEKRQSVAFWCNPISGHATLYWYQQILGQGPKLLIQFQNNGVVDDSQLPKDRFSAERLKGVDSTLKIQPAKLEDSAVYLCASSLWLDRVGGYTFGSGTRLTVV.

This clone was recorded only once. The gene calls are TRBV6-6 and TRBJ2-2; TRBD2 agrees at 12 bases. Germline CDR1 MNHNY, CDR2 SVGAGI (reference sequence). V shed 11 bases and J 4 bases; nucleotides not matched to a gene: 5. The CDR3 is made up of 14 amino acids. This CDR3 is CAGTSGGFTGELFF. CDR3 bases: TGTGCCGGAACTAGCGGGGGGTTCACCGGGGAGCTGTTTTTT.

CDR3 amino acids: CASSFTADTQYF. Here the CDR3 DNA reads TGTGCCAGCAGCTTTACAGCGGATACGCAGTATTTT. J is TRBJ2-3 and V is TRBV7-3, with no clear D. This CDR3 is 12 amino acids long. The V and J ends lost 3 bases and 6 bases respectively, with 7 bases between them. The V gene's germline CDR1 is SGHTA and CDR2 FQGTGA.